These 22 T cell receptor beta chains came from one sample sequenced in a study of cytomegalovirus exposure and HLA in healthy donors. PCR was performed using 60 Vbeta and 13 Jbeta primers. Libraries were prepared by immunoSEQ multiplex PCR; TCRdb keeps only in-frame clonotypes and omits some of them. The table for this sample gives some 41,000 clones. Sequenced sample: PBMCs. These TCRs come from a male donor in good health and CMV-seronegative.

The DNA of the CDR3 is TGTGCCAGCAGTTACCTCGGGACACTGAACACTGAAGCTTTCTTT. It encodes CASSYLGTLNTEAFF. The V and J genes are TRBV6-5 and TRBJ1-1, with TRBD1 as a possible D gene (6 bases). This CDR3 spans 15 amino acids. Germline loops: CDR1 MNHEY, CDR2 SVGAGI. V was clipped by 2 bases and J by 0 bases, with 10 bases between them.

CDR3 DNA sequence: TGTGCCAGCAGCTTGGGCGGGGGGATCTCCTACAATGAGCAGTTCTTC. Protein: CASSLGGGISYNEQFF. This rearrangement joins TRBV5-4 to TRBJ2-1; the match to TRBD2 covers 8 bases. Germline loops: CDR1 SGHNT, CDR2 YYREEE (reference sequence). J gave up 0 bases and V 0 bases, and 2 bases lay outside the gene matches. This CDR3 contains 16 residues.

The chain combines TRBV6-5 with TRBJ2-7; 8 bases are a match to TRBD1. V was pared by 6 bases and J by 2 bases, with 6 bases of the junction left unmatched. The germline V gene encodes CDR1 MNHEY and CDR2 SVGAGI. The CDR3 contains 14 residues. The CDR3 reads CASRPGQAAYEQYF. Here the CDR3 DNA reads TGTGCCAGCAGACCGGGACAGGCCGCCTACGAGCAGTACTTC.

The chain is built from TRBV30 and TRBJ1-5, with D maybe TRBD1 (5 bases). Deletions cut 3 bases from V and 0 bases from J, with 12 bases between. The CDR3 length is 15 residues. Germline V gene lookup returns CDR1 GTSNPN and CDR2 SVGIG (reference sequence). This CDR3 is CAWSRGGYSNQPQHF. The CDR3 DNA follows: TGTGCCTGGAGCCGGGGGGGATATAGCAATCAGCCCCAGCATTTT.

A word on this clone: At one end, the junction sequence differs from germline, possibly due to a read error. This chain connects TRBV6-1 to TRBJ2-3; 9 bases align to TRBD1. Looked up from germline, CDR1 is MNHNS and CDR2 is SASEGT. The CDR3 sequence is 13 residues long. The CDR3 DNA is TGTGCCAGCAGGGACAGGGGAAGAGATACGAAGTATTTT. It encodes CASRDRGRDTKYF.

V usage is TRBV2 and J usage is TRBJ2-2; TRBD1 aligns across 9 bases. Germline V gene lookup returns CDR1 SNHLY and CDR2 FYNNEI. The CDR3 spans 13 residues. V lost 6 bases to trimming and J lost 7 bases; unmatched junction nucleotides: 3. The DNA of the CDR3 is TGTGCCAGCAGGGGACAGGGTGGCGGGGAGCTGTTTTTT. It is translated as CASRGQGGGELFF.

The CDR3: CASSLALGPETQYF. CDR3 nucleotides: TGTGCCAGCAGCTTAGCGCTGGGGCCGGAGACCCAGTACTTC. J is TRBJ2-5 and V is TRBV7-9, with a possible D match to TRBD1 (5 bases). Germline assignment: CDR1 SEHNR and CDR2 FQNEAQ (reference sequence). V was cut by 0 bases and J by 5 bases, with 10 bases left in between. The CDR3 is made up of 14 amino acids.

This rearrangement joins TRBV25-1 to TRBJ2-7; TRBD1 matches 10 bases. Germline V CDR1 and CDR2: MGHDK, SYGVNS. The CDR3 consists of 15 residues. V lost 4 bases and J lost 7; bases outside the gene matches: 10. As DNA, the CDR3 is TGTGCCAGCAGTGCCGCCGGGACAGGGGTATGGGAGCAGTACTTC. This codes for CASSAAGTGVWEQYF.

Here the CDR3 reads CASTGANTGELFF. The CDR3 DNA is TGTGCCAGCACAGGGGCGAACACCGGGGAGCTGTTTTTT. The chain employs TRBV6-5 and TRBJ2-2; D may be TRBD1 (6 bases). CDR1 is MNHEY and CDR2 is SVGAGI in the germline V gene. The CDR3 runs 13 residues. V dropped 7 bases and J dropped 0 bases, with 6 bases sitting between them.

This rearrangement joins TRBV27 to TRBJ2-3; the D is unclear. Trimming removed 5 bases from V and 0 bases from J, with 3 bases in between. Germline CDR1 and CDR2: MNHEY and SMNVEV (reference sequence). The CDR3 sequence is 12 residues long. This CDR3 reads CASSPSTDTQYF. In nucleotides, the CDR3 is TGTGCCAGCAGTCCTAGCACAGATACGCAGTATTTT.

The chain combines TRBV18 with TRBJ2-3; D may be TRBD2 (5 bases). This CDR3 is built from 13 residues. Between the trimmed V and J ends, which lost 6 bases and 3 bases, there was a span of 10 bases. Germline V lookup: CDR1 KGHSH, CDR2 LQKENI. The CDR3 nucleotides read TGTGCCAGCTCCCCCGGAGGAACAGATACGCAGTATTTT. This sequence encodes CASSPGGTDTQYF.

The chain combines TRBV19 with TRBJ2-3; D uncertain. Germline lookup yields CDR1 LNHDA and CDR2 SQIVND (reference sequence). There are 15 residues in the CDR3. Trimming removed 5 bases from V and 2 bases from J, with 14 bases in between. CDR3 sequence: CASSQRVVNTDTQYF. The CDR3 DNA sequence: TGTGCCAGTAGTCAACGGGTTGTCAACACAGATACGCAGTATTTT.

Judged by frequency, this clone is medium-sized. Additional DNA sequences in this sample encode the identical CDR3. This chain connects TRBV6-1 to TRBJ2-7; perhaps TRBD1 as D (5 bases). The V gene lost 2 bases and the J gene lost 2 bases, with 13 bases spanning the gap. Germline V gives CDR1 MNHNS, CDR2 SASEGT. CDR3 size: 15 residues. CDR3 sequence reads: CASSESPDSTYEQYF. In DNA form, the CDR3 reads TGTGCCAGCAGTGAATCGCCTGACAGTACCTACGAGCAGTACTTC.

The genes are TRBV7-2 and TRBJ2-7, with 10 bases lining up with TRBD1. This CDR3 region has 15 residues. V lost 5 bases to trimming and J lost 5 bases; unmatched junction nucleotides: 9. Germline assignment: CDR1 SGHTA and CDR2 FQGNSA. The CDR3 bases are TGTGCCAGCAGCCTGACCGGGACAGGGGCAAACGAGCAGTACTTC. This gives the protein CASSLTGTGANEQYF.

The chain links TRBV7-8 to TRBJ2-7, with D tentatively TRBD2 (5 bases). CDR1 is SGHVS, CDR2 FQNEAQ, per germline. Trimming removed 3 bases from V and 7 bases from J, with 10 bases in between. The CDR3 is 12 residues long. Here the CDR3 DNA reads TGTGCCAGCAGCTTTAGGGCGGGTGAGCAGTACTTC. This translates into CASSFRAGEQYF.

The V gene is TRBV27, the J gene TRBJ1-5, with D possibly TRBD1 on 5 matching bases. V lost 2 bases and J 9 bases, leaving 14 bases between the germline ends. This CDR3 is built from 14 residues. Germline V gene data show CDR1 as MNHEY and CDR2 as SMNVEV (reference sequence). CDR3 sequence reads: CASSLEQGITPQHF. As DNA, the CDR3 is TGTGCCAGCAGTTTAGAGCAGGGTATAACGCCCCAGCATTTT.

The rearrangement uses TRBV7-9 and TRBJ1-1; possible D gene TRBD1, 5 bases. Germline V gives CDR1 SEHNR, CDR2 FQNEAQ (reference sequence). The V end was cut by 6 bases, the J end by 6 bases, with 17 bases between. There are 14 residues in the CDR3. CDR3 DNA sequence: TGTGCCAGCAGAACTGACAGCTCCTACTCTGAAGCTTTCTTT. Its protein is CASRTDSSYSEAFF.

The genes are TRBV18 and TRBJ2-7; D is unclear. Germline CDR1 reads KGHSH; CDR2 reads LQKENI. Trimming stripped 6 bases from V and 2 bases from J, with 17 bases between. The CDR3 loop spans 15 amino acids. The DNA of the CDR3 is TGTGCCAGCTCCCCTTCTTCGCGTTACGCCTACGAGCAGTACTTC. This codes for CASSPSSRYAYEQYF.

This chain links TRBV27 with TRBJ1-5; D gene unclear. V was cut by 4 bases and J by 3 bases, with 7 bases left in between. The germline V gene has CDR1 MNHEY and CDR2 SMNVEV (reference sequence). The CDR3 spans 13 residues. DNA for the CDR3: TGTGCCAGCAGTTACGAGTACAATCAGCCCCAGCATTTT. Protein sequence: CASSYEYNQPQHF.

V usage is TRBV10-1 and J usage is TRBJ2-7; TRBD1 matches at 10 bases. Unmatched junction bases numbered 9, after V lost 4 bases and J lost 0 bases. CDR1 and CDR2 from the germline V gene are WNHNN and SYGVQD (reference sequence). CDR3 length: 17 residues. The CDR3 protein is CASSASRDRGLSYEQYF. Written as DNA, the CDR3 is TGCGCCAGCAGTGCGAGCAGGGACAGGGGACTCTCCTACGAGCAGTACTTC.

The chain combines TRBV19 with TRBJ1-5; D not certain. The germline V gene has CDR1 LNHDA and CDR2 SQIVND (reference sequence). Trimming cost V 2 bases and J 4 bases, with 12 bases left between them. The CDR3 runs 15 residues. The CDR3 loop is CASSINGVWNQPQHF. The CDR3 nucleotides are TGTGCCAGTAGTATAAACGGAGTGTGGAATCAGCCCCAGCATTTT.

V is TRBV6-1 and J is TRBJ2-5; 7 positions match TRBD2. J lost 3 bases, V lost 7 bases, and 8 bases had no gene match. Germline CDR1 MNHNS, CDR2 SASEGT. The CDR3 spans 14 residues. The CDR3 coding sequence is TGTGCCAGCATTCGAGCGGGGTTTAAAGAGACCCAGTACTTC. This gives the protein CASIRAGFKETQYF.